The 2 T cell receptor beta chains below were found in one sample sequenced in a study of blood T cell repertoires in COVID-19 (dated by TCRdb to 2020 to 2022). Library creation used the immunoSEQ multiplex PCR assay. As stored in TCRdb, this immuneACCESS dataset retains in-frame rearrangements with V and J assigned. A fraction of the clones does not appear; measured against another copy, unresolved V genes explain less than half of the discrepancy, and the remainder lacks a known reason. The sample has over 150,000 clones on record, under 90% of them singletons. The top ten constitute around 2.1% of the sample. Source material: peripheral blood. The receptors shown here come from an elderly woman with acute or convalescent COVID-19.

V gene TRBV2 combines with J gene TRBJ2-7, with 8 positions matching TRBD1. Germline V lookup: CDR1 SNHLY, CDR2 FYNNEI. J lost 3 bases, V lost 4 bases, and 5 bases had no gene match. The CDR3 runs 14 residues. The CDR3 is CASSGRTGIYEQYF. The DNA for the CDR3 is TGTGCCAGCAGTGGAAGGACAGGGATCTACGAGCAGTACTTC. The complete variable domain, with remaining parts taken from reference TRBV2 and TRBJ2-7, reads EPEVTQTPSHQVTQMGQEVILRCVPISNHLYFYWYRQILGQKVEFLVSFYNNEISEKSEIFDDQFSVERPDGSNFTLKIRSTKLEDSAMYFCASSGRTGIYEQYFGPGTRLTVT.

This sequence joins TRBV9 and TRBJ2-1; no reliable D call. Looked up from germline, CDR1 is SGDLS and CDR2 is YYNGEE. Trimming removed 4 bases from V and 0 bases from J, with 17 bases in between. The CDR3 sequence is 17 residues long. CDR3 coding DNA: TGTGCCAGCAGCAGTGAACTCGCATCTGTCTCCTACAATGAGCAGTTCTTC. It translates to CASSSELASVSYNEQFF.